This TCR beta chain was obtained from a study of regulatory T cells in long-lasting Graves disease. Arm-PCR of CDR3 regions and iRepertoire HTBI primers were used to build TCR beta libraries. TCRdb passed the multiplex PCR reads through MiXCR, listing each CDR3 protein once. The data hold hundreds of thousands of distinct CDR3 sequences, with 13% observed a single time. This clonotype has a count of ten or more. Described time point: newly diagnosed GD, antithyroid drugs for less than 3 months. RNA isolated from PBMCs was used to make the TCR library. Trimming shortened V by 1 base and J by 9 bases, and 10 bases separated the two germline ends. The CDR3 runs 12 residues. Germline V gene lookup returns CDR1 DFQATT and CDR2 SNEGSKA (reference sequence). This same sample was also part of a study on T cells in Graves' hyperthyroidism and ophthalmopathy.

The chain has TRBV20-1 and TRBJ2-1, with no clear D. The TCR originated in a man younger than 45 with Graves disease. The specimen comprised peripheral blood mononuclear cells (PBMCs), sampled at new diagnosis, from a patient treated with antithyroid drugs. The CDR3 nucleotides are TGCAGTGCTAGAGTGGCCTACCGTGAGCAGTTCTTC. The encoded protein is CSARVAYREQFF.